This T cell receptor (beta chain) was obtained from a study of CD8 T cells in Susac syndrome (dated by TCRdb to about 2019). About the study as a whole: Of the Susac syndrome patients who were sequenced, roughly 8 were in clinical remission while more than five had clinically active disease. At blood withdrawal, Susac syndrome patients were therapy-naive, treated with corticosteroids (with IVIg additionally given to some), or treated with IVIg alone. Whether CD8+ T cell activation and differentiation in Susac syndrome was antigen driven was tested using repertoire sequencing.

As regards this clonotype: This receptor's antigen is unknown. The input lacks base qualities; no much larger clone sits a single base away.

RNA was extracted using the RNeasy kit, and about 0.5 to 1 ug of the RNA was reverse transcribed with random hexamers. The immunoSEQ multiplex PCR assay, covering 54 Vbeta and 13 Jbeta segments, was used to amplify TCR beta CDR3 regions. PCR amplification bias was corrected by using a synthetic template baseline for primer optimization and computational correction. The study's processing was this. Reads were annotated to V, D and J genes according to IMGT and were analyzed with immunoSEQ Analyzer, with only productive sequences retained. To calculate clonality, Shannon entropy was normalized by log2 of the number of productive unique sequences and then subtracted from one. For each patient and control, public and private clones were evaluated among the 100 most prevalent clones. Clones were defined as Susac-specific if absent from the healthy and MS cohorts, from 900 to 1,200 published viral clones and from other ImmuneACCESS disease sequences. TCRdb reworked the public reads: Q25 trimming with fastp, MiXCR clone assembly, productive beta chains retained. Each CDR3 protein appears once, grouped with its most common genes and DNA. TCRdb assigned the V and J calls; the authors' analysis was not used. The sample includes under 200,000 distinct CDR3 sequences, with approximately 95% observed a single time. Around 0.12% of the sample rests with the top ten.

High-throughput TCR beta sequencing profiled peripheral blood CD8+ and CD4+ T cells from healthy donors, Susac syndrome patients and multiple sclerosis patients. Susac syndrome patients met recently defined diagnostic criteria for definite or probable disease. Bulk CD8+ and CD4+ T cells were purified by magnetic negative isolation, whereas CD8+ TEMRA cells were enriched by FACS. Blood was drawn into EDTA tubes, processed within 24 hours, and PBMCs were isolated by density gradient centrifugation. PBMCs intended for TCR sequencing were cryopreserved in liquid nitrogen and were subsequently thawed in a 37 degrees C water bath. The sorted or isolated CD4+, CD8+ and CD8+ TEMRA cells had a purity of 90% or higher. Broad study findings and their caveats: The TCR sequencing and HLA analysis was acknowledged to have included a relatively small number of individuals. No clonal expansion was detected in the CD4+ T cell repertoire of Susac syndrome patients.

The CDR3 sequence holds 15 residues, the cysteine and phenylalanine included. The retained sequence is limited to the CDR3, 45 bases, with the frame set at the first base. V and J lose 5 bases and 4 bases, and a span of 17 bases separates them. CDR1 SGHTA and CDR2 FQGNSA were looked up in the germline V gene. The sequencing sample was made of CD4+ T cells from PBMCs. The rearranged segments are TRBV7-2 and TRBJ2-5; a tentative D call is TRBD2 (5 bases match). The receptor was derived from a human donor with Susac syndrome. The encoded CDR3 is CASSRVGIGGETQYF. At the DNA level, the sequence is TGTGCCAGCAGCCGTGTCGGGATCGGCGGAGAGACCCAGTACTTC. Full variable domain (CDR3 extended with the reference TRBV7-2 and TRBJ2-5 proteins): GAGVSQSPSNKVTEKGKDVELRCDPISGHTALYWYRQSLGQGLEFLIYFQGNSAPDKSGLPSDRFSAERTGGSVSTLTIQRTQQEDSAVYLCASSRVGIGGETQYFGPGTRLLVL.